This TCR beta chain was observed in a study of T cells in Graves' hyperthyroidism and ophthalmopathy. Trimming took off 2 bases at V and 2 bases at J, with 8 bases between the two ends. Looked up from germline, CDR1 is DFQATT and CDR2 is SNEGSKA (reference sequence). The CDR3 runs to 13 residues. This clonotype was seen at least ten times. RNA transcripts gave rise to amplified TCR beta CDR3 regions. The study used the HTBI primer set for a first-round RT-PCR of the TCR CDR3. Each CDR3 protein is one row after TCRdb ran MiXCR on the multiplex PCR reads. The table shows around 600,000 distinct CDR3 sequences, with 14% occurring only once.

The V call is TRBV20-1, the J call TRBJ2-3; perhaps TRBD2 as D (5 bases). The source is a woman between 45 and 65 years old with Graves' ophthalmopathy. The specimen was blood. DNA of the CDR3: TGCAGTGCTAGACGACTAAACACAGATACGCAGTATTTT. This sequence encodes CSARRLNTDTQYF.